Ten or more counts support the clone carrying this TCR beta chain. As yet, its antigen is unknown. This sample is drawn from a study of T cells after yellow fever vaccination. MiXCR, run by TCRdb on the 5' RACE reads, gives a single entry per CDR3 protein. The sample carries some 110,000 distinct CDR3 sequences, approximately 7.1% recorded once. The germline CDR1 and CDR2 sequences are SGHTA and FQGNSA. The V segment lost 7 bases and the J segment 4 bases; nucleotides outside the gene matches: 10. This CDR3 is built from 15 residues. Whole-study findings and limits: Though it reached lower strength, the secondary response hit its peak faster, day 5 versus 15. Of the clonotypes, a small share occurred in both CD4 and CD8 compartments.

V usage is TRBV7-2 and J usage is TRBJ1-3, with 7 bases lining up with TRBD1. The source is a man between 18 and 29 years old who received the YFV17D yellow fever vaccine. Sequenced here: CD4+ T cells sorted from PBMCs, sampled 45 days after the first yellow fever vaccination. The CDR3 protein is CASIKGQSNGNTIYF. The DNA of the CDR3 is TGTGCCAGCATCAAGGGACAGTCAAACGGAAACACCATATATTTT. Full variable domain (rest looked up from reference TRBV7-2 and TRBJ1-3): GAGVSQSPSNKVTEKGKDVELRCDPISGHTALYWYRQSLGQGLEFLIYFQGNSAPDKSGLPSDRFSAERTGGSVSTLTIQRTQQEDSAVYLCASIKGQSNGNTIYFGEGSWLTVV.